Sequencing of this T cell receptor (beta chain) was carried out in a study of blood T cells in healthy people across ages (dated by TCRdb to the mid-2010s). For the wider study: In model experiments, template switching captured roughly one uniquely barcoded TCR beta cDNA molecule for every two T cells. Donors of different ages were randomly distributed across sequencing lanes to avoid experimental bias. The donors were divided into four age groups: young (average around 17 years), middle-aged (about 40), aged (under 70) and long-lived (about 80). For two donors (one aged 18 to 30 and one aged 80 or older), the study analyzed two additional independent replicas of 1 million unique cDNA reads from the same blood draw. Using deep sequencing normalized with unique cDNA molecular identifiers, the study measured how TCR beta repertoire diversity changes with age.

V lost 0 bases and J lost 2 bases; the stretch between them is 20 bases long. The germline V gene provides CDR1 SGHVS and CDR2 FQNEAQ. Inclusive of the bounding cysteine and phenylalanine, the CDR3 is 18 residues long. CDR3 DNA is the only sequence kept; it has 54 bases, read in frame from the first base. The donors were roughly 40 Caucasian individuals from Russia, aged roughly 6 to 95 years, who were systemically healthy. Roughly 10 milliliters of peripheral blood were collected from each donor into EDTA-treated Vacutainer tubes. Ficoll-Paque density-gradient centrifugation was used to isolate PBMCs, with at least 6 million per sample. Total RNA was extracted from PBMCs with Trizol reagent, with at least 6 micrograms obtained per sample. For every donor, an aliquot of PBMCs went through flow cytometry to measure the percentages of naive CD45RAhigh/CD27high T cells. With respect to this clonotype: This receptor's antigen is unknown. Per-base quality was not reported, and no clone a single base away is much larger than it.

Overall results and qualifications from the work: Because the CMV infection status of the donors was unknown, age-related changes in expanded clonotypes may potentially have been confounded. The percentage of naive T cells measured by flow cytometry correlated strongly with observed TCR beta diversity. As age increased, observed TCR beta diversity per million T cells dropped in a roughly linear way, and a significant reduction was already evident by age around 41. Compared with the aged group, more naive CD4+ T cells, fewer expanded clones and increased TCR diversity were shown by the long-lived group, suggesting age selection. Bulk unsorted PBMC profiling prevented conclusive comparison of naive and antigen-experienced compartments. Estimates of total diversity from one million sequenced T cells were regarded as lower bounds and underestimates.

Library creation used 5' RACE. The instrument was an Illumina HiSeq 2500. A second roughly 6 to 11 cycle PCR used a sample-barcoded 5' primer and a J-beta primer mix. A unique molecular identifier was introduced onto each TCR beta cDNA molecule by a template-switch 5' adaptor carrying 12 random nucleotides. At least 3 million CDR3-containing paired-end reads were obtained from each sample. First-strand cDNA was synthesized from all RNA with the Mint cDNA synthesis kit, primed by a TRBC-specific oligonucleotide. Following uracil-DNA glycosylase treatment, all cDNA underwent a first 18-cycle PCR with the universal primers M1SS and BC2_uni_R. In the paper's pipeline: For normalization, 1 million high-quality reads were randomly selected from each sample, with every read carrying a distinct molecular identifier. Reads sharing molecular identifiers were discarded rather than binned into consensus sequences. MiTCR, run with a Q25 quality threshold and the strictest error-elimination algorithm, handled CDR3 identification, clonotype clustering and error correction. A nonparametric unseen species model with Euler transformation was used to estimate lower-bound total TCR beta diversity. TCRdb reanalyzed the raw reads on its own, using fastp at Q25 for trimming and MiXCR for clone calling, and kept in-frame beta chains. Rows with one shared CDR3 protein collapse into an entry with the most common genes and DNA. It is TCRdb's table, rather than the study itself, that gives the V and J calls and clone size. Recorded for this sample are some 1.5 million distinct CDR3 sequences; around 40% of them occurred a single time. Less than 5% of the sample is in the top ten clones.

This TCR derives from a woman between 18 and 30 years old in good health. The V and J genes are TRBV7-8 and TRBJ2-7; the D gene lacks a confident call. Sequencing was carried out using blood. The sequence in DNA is TGTGCCAGCAGCTTAGCCCAAGGTAGCCGAGTCTCTCCCTACGAGCAGTACTTC. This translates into CASSLAQGSRVSPYEQYF.